This T cell receptor beta chain was identified in a study of CD8+CD57+ T cells in acquired aplastic anemia. Whole-study context: Mean DNA quantity obtained from sorted CD4+ and CD8+ cells was around 2.9 ug. Healthy CD8+ samples averaged approximately 9.9 million reads.

Investigators profiled TCR beta VDJ and CDR3 from genomic DNA template. TCRdb ran MiXCR on the reads and lists one entry per CDR3 protein. The sample shows fewer than 250,000 distinct CDR3 sequences, about 53% of them seen only once. V lost 4 bases to trimming and J lost 8 bases; unmatched junction nucleotides: 5. There are 12 residues in the CDR3. CDR1 and CDR2 (germline): SQVTM, ANQGSEA. This clonotype was picked up many times. Sequences were obtained from sorted CD4+, CD8+, or CD8+CD57+ T cells (not recorded which) from PBMCs. This sequence originates from a human donor in good health, serving as a control. This chain links TRBV29-1 with TRBJ2-1, with TRBD1 matching over 7 bases. CDR3: CSVVRGGHEQFF. CDR3 coding DNA: TGCAGCGTTGTTAGAGGGGGCCATGAGCAGTTCTTC.